This T cell receptor (beta chain) emerged from a study of cytomegalovirus exposure and HLA in healthy donors. The study ran its PCR with 60 Vbeta and 13 Jbeta primers. Sequenced by immunoSEQ multiplex PCR; TCRdb stores in-frame clones only, minus some. In the table there are fewer than 200,000 clones, approximately 76% of which are singletons. With respect to this clone: Its cognate antigen is unknown.

Findings and limits, study-wide: TCR beta V segments were, for the most part, productive about 87% or about 30% of the time in an earlier analysis.

The CDR3 is 13 amino acids. The ends were cut back, 4 bases at V and 5 bases at J, with 14 bases in the middle. Germline V gene data show CDR1 as SQVTM and CDR2 as ANQGSEA. The rearrangement links TRBV29-1 to TRBJ1-2, with a weak D call TRBD1 (5 bases). Sequenced: PBMCs. The sequence came from a man aged 55 to 70 in good health and CMV-seronegative. The CDR3 here is CSVVQGDHYGYTF. In nucleotides, the CDR3 is TGCAGCGTTGTTCAGGGTGACCATTATGGCTACACCTTC.